Included here is one T cell receptor beta chain sequence, with context. The data stem from a study of blood T cell repertoires in COVID-19. Trimming took 8 bases from V and 5 from J, leaving 10 bases between them. CDR3 size: 12 residues. The data were produced by immunoSEQ multiplex PCR, yet TCRdb's version contains in-frame clones alone and is incomplete. Altogether about 140,000 clones are present, 70% to 80% being singletons, with the ten largest covering around 9.9%. The chain couples TRBV12-3 or TRBV12-4 to TRBJ1-5, with D possibly TRBD1 on 5 matching bases. The receptor was derived from a man in his 60s who had recovered from COVID-19. Sequences were obtained from peripheral blood. DNA for the CDR3: TGTGCCAGCCAGACAGCCGATCAGCCCCAGCATTTT. Its protein product is CASQTADQPQHF.